Below, 10 T cell receptor beta chains from the same sample are listed, as sequenced in a study of T-cell reconstitution after alpha-beta-depleted transplantation in children. It was with unique molecular identifiers that the TCRbeta library was prepared. MiXCR, run by TCRdb on the PCR reads, gives a single entry per CDR3 protein. The sample lists fewer than 350,000 distinct CDR3 sequences; roughly 9.1% were seen once. The material was PBMCs, obtained before TCRalphabeta/CD19-depleted stem cell transplant. These receptors all come from a boy in the first two years of life with acute myeloid leukemia, due to receive a stem cell transplant.

V and J are TRBV4-2 and TRBJ2-1; possible D gene TRBD2, 7 bases. Germline CDR1 LGHNA, CDR2 YNFKEQ. The CDR3 has 15 amino acids. The V and J ends lost 11 bases and 5 bases respectively, with 22 bases between them. The CDR3 region has the DNA TGTGCCGGCAAACTAGCGTGGGGGCATAACAATGAGCAGTTCTTC. Protein: CAGKLAWGHNNEQFF.

This clonotype occurred a few times. The J gene is TRBJ2-1, the V gene TRBV20-1; 7 positions match TRBD1. The CDR3 is made up of 13 amino acids. Per germline, CDR1 DFQATT and CDR2 SNEGSKA (reference sequence). V lost 8 bases, J lost 0 bases, and 4 bases stayed unmatched. Here the CDR3 DNA reads TGCAGTTTGGACAGGAGCTCCTACAATGAGCAGTTCTTC. This sequence encodes CSLDRSSYNEQFF.

This clonotype was counted ten times or more. The chain links TRBV12-3 or TRBV12-4 to TRBJ2-7, with TRBD2 identical over 12 bases. Trimming cost V 3 bases and J 4 bases; bases outside gene matches: 7. The CDR3 runs to 16 residues. The CDR3 region has the DNA TGTGCCAGCAGTTTCCGTCTAGCGGGAGGGCCGTACGAGCAGTACTTC. This translates into CASSFRLAGGPYEQYF.

This sequence joins TRBV10-3 and TRBJ2-3, with 10 nucleotides matching TRBD2. CDR3 length: 17 amino acids. The germline gives CDR1 ENHRY, CDR2 SYGVKD. The ends lost 3 bases at V and 1 base at J; junction bases unmatched: 7. DNA of the CDR3: TGTGCCATCAGTGACCCGGTAGCGGGGGGTGGCACAGATACGCAGTATTTT. Amino acids: CAISDPVAGGGTDTQYF.

Ten or more counts support this clonotype. The CDR3 DNA reads TGTGCCAGCAGCTTAGTGACAGGGTTGGTTAACAATGAGCAGTTCTTC. Its translation is CASSLVTGLVNNEQFF. The rearrangement uses TRBV7-3 and TRBJ2-1; 7 nucleotides line up with TRBD1. The junction had 9 bases not matched to a gene; V was cut back by 2 bases and J by 5 bases. The CDR3 extends over 16 amino acids. The germline V gene has CDR1 SGHTA and CDR2 FQGTGA. The whole variable domain, filled in from reference TRBV7-3 and TRBJ2-1, reads GAGVSQTPSNKVTEKGKYVELRCDPISGHTALYWYRQSLGQGPEFLIYFQGTGAADDSGLPNDRFFAVRPEGSVSTLKIQRTERGDSAVYLCASSLVTGLVNNEQFFGPGTRLTVL.

This clonotype was observed at least ten times. The chain uses TRBV7-4 and TRBJ1-5; perhaps TRBD1 as D (5 bases). CDR3 length: 17 residues. Looked up from germline, CDR1 is SGHVT and CDR2 is SQSDAQ. The V gene lost 5 bases and the J gene lost 2 bases, with 19 bases spanning the gap. The CDR3 region is CASSPSPQVWGNQPQHF. CDR3 in DNA: TGTGCCAGCAGCCCTAGCCCACAGGTCTGGGGCAATCAGCCCCAGCATTTT.

The chain uses TRBV6-5 and TRBJ1-5; D is unclear. V lost 2 bases and J 0 bases, leaving 14 bases between the germline ends. The CDR3 totals 17 residues. Looked up from germline, CDR1 is MNHEY and CDR2 is SVGAGI. DNA for the CDR3: TGTGCCAGCAGTTACAGGGTCGGTGGCTATAGCAATCAGCCCCAGCATTTT. It is translated as CASSYRVGGYSNQPQHF.

This clonotype was detected only a few times. The rearrangement links TRBV29-1 to TRBJ1-1, with D perhaps TRBD1 (5 bases). The CDR3 length is 16 residues. V was clipped by 0 bases and J by 3 bases, with 17 bases between them. CDR1 is SQVTM and CDR2 is ANQGSEA in the germline V gene. Here the CDR3 DNA reads TGCAGCGTTGAAGATTGGGGACTCACCGAGGACACTGAAGCTTTCTTT. It encodes CSVEDWGLTEDTEAFF.

There are many counts of this clonotype. The V and J genes are TRBV11-1 and TRBJ2-3; TRBD2 is a possible D gene (6 bases). Germline-derived CDR1 and CDR2 are SGHAT and FQDESV (reference sequence). V shed 4 bases and J shed 0 bases, with 23 bases lying between them. The CDR3 is made up of 19 amino acids. The CDR3 bases are TGTGCCAGCAGCTCCCCATACTCCTCGTCGACTAGAAGCACAGATACGCAGTATTTT. It yields the protein CASSSPYSSSTRSTDTQYF. Drawing the rest from reference TRBV11-1 and TRBJ2-3, the complete variable domain is EAEVAQSPRYKITEKSQAVAFWCDPISGHATLYWYRQILGQGPELLVQFQDESVVDDSQLPKDRFSAERLKGVDSTLKIQPAELGDSAMYLCASSSPYSSSTRSTDTQYFGPGTRLTVL.

The sample holds many counts of this clonotype. This chain uses TRBV7-9 with TRBJ2-3; TRBD2 matches 8 bases. The CDR3 is made up of 17 amino acids. The V segment lost 4 bases and the J segment 5 bases; nucleotides outside the gene matches: 14. Germline CDR1 SEHNR, CDR2 FQNEAQ (reference sequence). The CDR3 DNA is TGTGCCAGCAGCTCCCTAGGGCAGCGGGAGATGGTAGATACGCAGTATTTT. Its translation is CASSSLGQREMVDTQYF.